Given below is one TCR beta chain in context. The CDR3 has 13 residues. The germline gives CDR1 SGHAT, CDR2 FQNNGV. The V gene lost 1 base and the J gene lost 11 bases, with 13 bases spanning the gap. This record comes from a study of blood T cell repertoires in COVID-19. Overall study: Samples taken during acute and convalescent COVID-19 were collected in the United States, Italy and Spain. PBMCs, B-cell-depleted T cells, or T cells provided the cDNA or gDNA that made up the material.

Original analysis: Amplifying reference gene primers gave estimates of nucleated cell counts. The method was immunoSEQ multiplex PCR; TCRdb's version includes in-frame clones alone and lacks a portion of them. The DNA was the basis for D and trimming; V, J and clone size are from that table. The sample contains over 55,000 clones, roughly 80% of which appear only once. The TCR sequence derives from a woman of 80 years or more with acute or convalescent COVID-19. The sample comprised peripheral blood. The V call is TRBV11-2, the J call TRBJ2-3; D is unresolved. CDR3 nucleotide sequence: TGTGCCAGCAGCTTAGTGTCAAAGCGAGAGCAGTATTTT. Protein: CASSLVSKREQYF.